The rows below give T cell receptor beta chains drawn from one sample of a study of T-cell memory formation after mild COVID-19. TCRdb processed the 5' RACE reads anew with MiXCR; each CDR3 protein has one entry. The table includes just under 550,000 distinct CDR3 sequences, roughly 20% detected once. Sequenced: PBMCs or a T cell subset sorted from them (not recorded which). These receptors were obtained from an adult woman who had mild COVID-19 (a few samples of this study predate the infection). Cell type and time point are not known. CDR3s include the opening cysteine and the closing phenylalanine or tryptophan. D genes are given only for firm matches. Clone sizes are given selectively: once, few, many, or a class where the clone is expanded.

DNA,CDR3,D,J,V,size
TGTGCCATCAGTGGGCCCCTCGGCTACACCTTC,CAISGPLGYTF,.,TRBJ1-2,TRBV10-3,.
TGTGCCACCAGAGGACAGGGCGGCACAGATACGCAGTATTTT,CATRGQGGTDTQYF,TRBD1,TRBJ2-3,TRBV7-8,.
TGTGCCAGCAGCCCCACGACCGGGGAGCTGTTTTTT,CASSPTTGELFF,.,TRBJ2-2,TRBV12-3/TRBV12-4,.
TGTGCCACCAGTGATTCCGGACTTTATTCCTTC,CATSDSGLYSF,.,TRBJ2-5,TRBV24-1,few
TGTGCCAGCAGCTTGGGGACAGGGCGAACCTACAATGAGCAGTTCTTC,CASSLGTGRTYNEQFF,TRBD1,TRBJ2-1,TRBV5-6,once
TGTGCCAGCAGAATAACAGGGGGCAGAGAGACCCAGTACTTC,CASRITGGRETQYF,TRBD1,TRBJ2-5,TRBV12-3/TRBV12-4,.
TGTGCCAGCGGTAAAGATACGCAGTATTTT,CASGKDTQYF,.,TRBJ2-3,TRBV2,few
TGTGCCAGCAGCTTAGATTACGGGGGCGCGAAGGGCTACACCTTC,CASSLDYGGAKGYTF,.,TRBJ1-2,TRBV7-9,.
TGTGCCAGCACTGAGATGTCGTTGGCGGGACAAACCTACGAGCAGTACTTC,CASTEMSLAGQTYEQYF,.,TRBJ2-7,TRBV12-3/TRBV12-4,many
TGTGCCAGCAGCTTCCACTACAACGAGCAGTACTTC,CASSFHYNEQYF,.,TRBJ2-7,TRBV7-2,.
TGTGCCAGCAGCTTGGCCAACAGCTATGGCTACACCTTC,CASSLANSYGYTF,.,TRBJ1-2,TRBV5-6,few
TGTGCCAGCAGCTTTGGGGCAGGTTATAGCGAAAAACTGTTTTTT,CASSFGAGYSEKLFF,.,TRBJ1-4,TRBV5-5,many
TGCAGTGATAGAGTACTAGCGGGAGACGGCAATGAGCAGTTCTTC,CSDRVLAGDGNEQFF,TRBD2,TRBJ2-1,TRBV20-1,once
TGTGCCAGCAGAGAAGACAGGGCGAGTCAGCCCCAGCATTTT,CASREDRASQPQHF,TRBD1,TRBJ1-5,TRBV6-6,.
TGTGCCATCAGTGAGACAGGTCTAGCCAAAAACATTCAGTACTTC,CAISETGLAKNIQYF,.,TRBJ2-4,TRBV10-3,few
TGTGCCAGCAGCTACCCATCCTCTGGGGCCAACGTCCTGACTTTC,CASSYPSSGANVLTF,.,TRBJ2-6,TRBV7-3,.
TGTGCCAGCAGTGACGCAGGGGCCGCCCGAACTGAGCAGTTCTTC,CASSDAGAARTEQFF,.,TRBJ2-1,TRBV2,.
TGTGCCAGCAGCTCCGGGCGGGTATACAATGAGCAGTTCTTC,CASSSGRVYNEQFF,.,TRBJ2-1,TRBV7-3,.
TGTGCCAGCAGTGCTAGAGCGGGGACCCTCCACAATGAGCAGTTCTTC,CASSARAGTLHNEQFF,TRBD2,TRBJ2-1,TRBV12-3/TRBV12-4,few
TGTGCCAGCAGCTTGACCCCTAGCACTGAAGCTTTCTTT,CASSLTPSTEAFF,.,TRBJ1-1,TRBV5-4,.
TGTGCCACCAGTGACACAACAGGGGATTACACCGGGGAGCTGTTTTTT,CATSDTTGDYTGELFF,TRBD1,TRBJ2-2,TRBV24-1,.
TGTGCCAGCAGCTTGGGGGCAGCGGTGGCGGAAGCTTTCTTT,CASSLGAAVAEAFF,.,TRBJ1-1,TRBV5-7,few
TGTGCCAGCAGCCCCCAGGGGGCGAGTCACCAAGAGACCCAGTACTTC,CASSPQGASHQETQYF,TRBD1,TRBJ2-5,TRBV7-9,.
TGTGCCAGCAGCTCTTCCGGGACGGTGAACACTGAAGCTTTCTTT,CASSSSGTVNTEAFF,.,TRBJ1-1,TRBV7-3,.
TGTGCCAGCAGTCCTACGGGACAGGGGAATGAGCAGTTCTTC,CASSPTGQGNEQFF,TRBD1,TRBJ2-1,TRBV11-2,.
TGCAGCGTTGGCAGCGCCACTAGCATCCAGTACTTC,CSVGSATSIQYF,.,TRBJ2-5,TRBV29-1,.